This TCR beta chain is from a study of metastatic and nonmetastatic thyroid tumors. This clone was seen more than once but under ten times. At one end, the junction sequence differs from germline, possibly due to a read error. From the PCR reads, TCRdb re-called clones with MiXCR. The sample contains about 17,000 clones, 25% to 35% of which appear only once. Germline values: CDR1 LNHDA, CDR2 SQIVND (reference sequence). This CDR3 is built from 18 residues. Patients underwent thyroid surgery, and none had received any treatment before it. The sequence derives from a female donor with papillary thyroid cancer or a benign thyroid nodule (not recorded which). Some clones in this sample may be carry-over from other donors' samples. This chain connects TRBV19 to TRBJ2-2; 7 bases align to TRBD2. The sample comprised tumor tissue. The CDR3 region is CASRPTISQRGNTGELFF. The CDR3 DNA follows: TGTGCCAGTAGGCCGACTATCTCCCAGCGGGGTAACACCGGGGAGTTGTTTTTT.